This T cell receptor beta chain was captured by sequencing in a study of post-analysis software for immune sequencing data. General study findings and limits: Strong co-clustering by F measure was seen for same-batch samples. There was significantly lower normalized Chao1 diversity in multiple sclerosis patients than in controls. TRBV5-6, TRBV5-1 and TRBV20-1 belonged to a set of a few TRBV segments that were more frequent in patients than controls.

TCR beta cDNA libraries had unique molecular identifiers. The source material, about 0.9 to 11 million T cells, gave rise to about 490,000 cDNA molecules. From the PCR reads, TCRdb called clonotypes with MiXCR, one entry per CDR3 protein. Seen here are about 260,000 distinct CDR3 sequences, 35% to 40% observed once, and the top ten hold around 5%. Many counts were recorded for this clonotype. Its matching antigen is unknown. The junction had 1 base not matched to a gene; V was cut back by 3 bases and J by 7 bases. The CDR3 is 13 amino acids. Germline-derived CDR1 and CDR2 are SGDLS and YYNGEE. What was sequenced was blood. V and J are TRBV9 and TRBJ2-7, with 13 nucleotides matching TRBD2. The sequence derives from a girl under 18 with multiple sclerosis. CDR3 nucleotides: TGTGCCAGCAGCGCGACTAGCGGGGGGGAGCAGTACTTC. Protein product: CASSATSGGEQYF.